This T cell receptor beta chain is drawn from a study of blood T cell repertoires in COVID-19. Study details: Samples of COVID-19 (acute and convalescent) were obtained from the United States, Italy and Spain. The analysed material was cDNA or gDNA that came from T cells, B-cell-depleted T cells, or PBMCs.

Original handling: Reference gene primer amplification gave nucleated cell count estimates. Sequencing used immunoSEQ multiplex PCR; TCRdb keeps in-frame clones, though not all of them. Clonal size and the V and J genes are those of that table, whereas D and trimming came from the DNA. The sample consists of 95,000 to 120,000 clones, roughly four fifths of them appearing once. This CDR3 is built from 16 residues. CDR1 and CDR2 from the germline V gene are SGHTA and FQGNSA. V dropped 0 bases and J dropped 2 bases, with 11 bases sitting between them. This chain joins TRBV7-2 and TRBJ1-5, with a tentative D call TRBD1 (6 bases). The sample was peripheral blood. The receptor's source is a woman in her 70s with acute or convalescent COVID-19. This CDR3 reads CASSLAYREGNQPQHF. As DNA, the CDR3 is TGTGCCAGCAGCTTAGCTTACAGGGAAGGCAATCAGCCCCAGCATTTT.